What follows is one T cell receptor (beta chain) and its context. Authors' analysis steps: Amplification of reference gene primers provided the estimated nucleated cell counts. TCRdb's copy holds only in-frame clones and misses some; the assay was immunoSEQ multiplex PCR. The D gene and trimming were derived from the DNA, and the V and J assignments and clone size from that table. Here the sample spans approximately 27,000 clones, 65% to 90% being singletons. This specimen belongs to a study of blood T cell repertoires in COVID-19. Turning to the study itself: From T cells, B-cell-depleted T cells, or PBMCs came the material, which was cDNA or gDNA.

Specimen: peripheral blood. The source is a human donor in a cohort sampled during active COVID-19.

CDR3 residues: CASSSRGFEAFF. In DNA, the CDR3 is TGTGCCAGCAGCTCTCGGGGATTTGAAGCTTTCTTT. This sequence joins TRBV11-2 and TRBJ1-1; D not certain. Germline V gives CDR1 SGHAT, CDR2 FQNNGV. The CDR3 length is 12 residues. V shed 4 bases and J shed 7 bases, with 10 bases lying between them.